The 8 T cell receptor beta chains presented below share a single source sample, sequenced in a study of monozygotic twins with inflammatory bowel disease (dated by TCRdb to about 2019). Library preparation used 5' RACE. Sequencing was performed on an Illumina HiSeq 2500. TCRdb reprocessed the sequencing reads and holds a single record per CDR3 protein sequence, with no DNA. The table held for this sample gives some 450,000 distinct CDR3 sequences. The ten biggest clones cover 2% to 2.5% of the sample. Sequencing was performed on blood. Every receptor here comes from a human donor with ulcerative colitis or Crohn's disease, or a healthy co-twin of an affected twin (not recorded which).

This CDR3 reads CASSTLAGAYNEQFF. This rearrangement joins TRBV7-6 to TRBJ2-1; TCRdb's assignment of TRBD2 cannot be checked, as there is no DNA. The CDR3 is made up of 15 amino acids. CDR1 is SGHVS, CDR2 FNYEAQ, per germline.

V usage is TRBV30 and J usage is TRBJ1-2. Germline values: CDR1 GTSNPN, CDR2 SVGIG (reference sequence). The CDR3 contains 15 residues. The CDR3 spells CAWSLSYPANYGYTF.

CDR3 residues: CSASSGGRIGNQPQHF. V usage is TRBV20-1 and J usage is TRBJ1-5; without DNA, the TCRdb call of TRBD1 cannot be checked. Germline CDR1 is DFQATT and CDR2 is SNEGSKA (reference sequence). There are 16 residues in the CDR3.

The chain carries TRBV12-3 or TRBV12-4 and TRBJ1-1. The CDR3 has 11 residues. CDR3 in amino acids: CASSPWGEAFF.

The chain couples TRBV4-3 to TRBJ2-7; TCRdb proposes TRBD2, but this gene call is untestable without DNA. The CDR3 runs to 15 residues. From germline, CDR1 is LGHNA and CDR2 YSLEER. CDR3: CASSQAASGSYEQYF.

J is TRBJ2-7 and V is TRBV5-1; TCRdb calls TRBD1, which cannot be checked without DNA. CDR3 size: 13 residues. Per the germline V gene, CDR1 is SGHRS and CDR2 is YFSETQ. CDR3 sequence reads: CASSTGVAYEQYF.

The chain employs TRBV5-5 and TRBJ2-3; no DNA is available, so the TRBD1 call from TCRdb remains unchecked. The germline gives CDR1 SGHKS, CDR2 YYEKEE (reference sequence). This CDR3 is 13 amino acids long. CDR3 region: CASGTESTDTQYF.

V usage is TRBV7-9 and J usage is TRBJ1-2; TCRdb outputs TRBD1, but without DNA this stays unchecked. This CDR3 spans 13 amino acids. Germline V gene data show CDR1 as SEHNR and CDR2 as FQNEAQ (reference sequence). This CDR3 reads CASSVGGTYGYTF. The full variable domain, rest sourced from reference TRBV7-9 and TRBJ1-2, is DTGVSQNPRHKITKRGQNVTFRCDPISEHNRLYWYRQTLGQGPEFLTYFQNEAQLEKSRLLSDRFSAERPKGSFSTLEIQRTEQGDSAMYLCASSVGGTYGYTFGSGTRLTVV.